What follows are 2 T cell receptor beta chains derived from one specimen sequenced in a study of cytomegalovirus exposure and HLA in healthy donors. The PCR ran on 60 Vbeta and 13 Jbeta primers. Profiled with immunoSEQ multiplex PCR; TCRdb holds only in-frame clones, not every one. Of about 140,000 clones in the sample, approximately 82% are singletons; the top ten hold 1.5% to 2%. Material for sequencing was PBMCs. The receptor source for this set is a woman aged 40 to 50 in good health and CMV-seronegative.

The gene calls are TRBV6-5 and TRBJ1-1; D is possibly TRBD1 (6 bases). This CDR3 is 12 amino acids long. Germline values: CDR1 MNHEY, CDR2 SVGAGI. Trimming left V 11 bases short and J 0 bases short, with 10 bases between. As DNA, the CDR3 is TGTGCCGTAACAGGGTTGAACACTGAAGCTTTCTTT. It codes for CAVTGLNTEAFF.

In this sample, this clone turned up a few times. The chain is built from TRBV23-1 and TRBJ1-1, with a weak D call TRBD1 (6 bases). TRBV23-1 is an ORF, with its function uncertain. V lost 10 bases, J lost 0 bases, and 18 bases lay in between. CDR3 length: 15 residues. CDR3 nucleotide sequence: TGCGCCAACTTTATCTTAGGGGACATGAACACTGAAGCTTTCTTT. Amino acid sequence: CANFILGDMNTEAFF.